This TCR beta chain was sequenced in a study of early T cells in non-severe SARS-CoV-2 infection. TCRdb independently ran MiXCR on the 5' RACE reads; one entry per CDR3 protein. The table includes more than 70,000 distinct CDR3 sequences, approximately 14% detected once. The CDR3 is 14 amino acids. In this sample, this clonotype turned up a few times. This rearrangement joins TRBV21-1 to TRBJ1-1; the table's D call TRBD1 went unverified against the DNA. TRBV21-1 is a known pseudogene. The sequencing input was whole blood. The receptor comes from an adult who was a healthcare worker with PCR-confirmed SARS-CoV-2 infection or an uninfected control (not recorded which). CDR3 protein: CASSKERGRTEAFF. The CDR3 DNA is TGTGCCAGCAGCAAAGAGCGGGGGCGGACTGAAGCTTTCTTT.